The 31 T cell receptor beta chains presented below share a single source sample, sequenced in a study of T cells in Graves' hyperthyroidism and ophthalmopathy. It was RNA transcripts that yielded the amplified TCR beta CDR3 regions. HTBI primers drove first-round RT-PCR of the TCR CDR3. MiXCR, run by TCRdb on the multiplex PCR reads, gives a single entry per CDR3 protein. The profile covers around 690,000 distinct CDR3 sequences, with roughly 17% appearing a single time and roughly 16% taken by the ten largest. The source material was blood. Source of these receptors: a man in his fifties or sixties with Graves' hyperthyroidism.

This chain uses TRBV10-1 with TRBJ1-1; D gene ambiguous. V was clipped by 4 bases and J by 0 bases, with 6 bases between them. The germline CDR1 and CDR2 sequences are WNHNN and SYGVQD (reference sequence). The CDR3 consists of 13 residues. CDR3 DNA: TGCGCCAGCAGTGGGAAATTGAACACTGAAGCTTTCTTT. This codes for CASSGKLNTEAFF.

The CDR3 DNA reads TGTGCCAGCAGCTTTAGCGGGAGTCTATACTACGAGCAGTACTTC. Its translation is CASSFSGSLYYEQYF. This chain joins TRBV11-2 and TRBJ2-7; 9 bases fit TRBD2. V dropped 3 bases and J dropped 3; count of bases not matched to a gene: 6. CDR1 SGHAT and CDR2 FQNNGV come from the germline V gene. CDR3 size: 15 residues.

Points on this clonotype: Compared with germline, one end of the junction differs, possibly owing to a read error. V gene TRBV7-2 combines with J gene TRBJ2-1; 11 bases align to TRBD2. Per germline, CDR1 SGHTA and CDR2 FQGNSA. This CDR3 has 15 residues. Written as DNA, the CDR3 is TGTGCCAGCAGGTGGACTAGCGGGCCCAACAATGAGCAGTCCTTC. It encodes CASRWTSGPNNEQSF. Full variable domain (missing parts from reference TRBV7-2 and TRBJ2-1): GAGVSQSPSNKVTEKGKDVELRCDPISGHTALYWYRQSLGQGLEFLIYFQGNSAPDKSGLPSDRFSAERTGGSVSTLTIQRTQQEDSAVYLCASRWTSGPNNEQSFGPGTRLTVL.

Of note for this clonotype: With a much larger clone just one base away, this may be a read error. J is TRBJ1-1 and V is TRBV2, with 11 positions matching TRBD1. The germline V gene has CDR1 SNHLY and CDR2 FYNNEI. The CDR3 covers 14 residues. CDR3 residues: CARGTGGLDTGAFF. The CDR3 nucleotides read TGTGCCAGGGGGACAGGGGGTTTGGACACTGGAGCTTTCTTT.

This clonotype occurred many times. The J gene is TRBJ2-5, the V gene TRBV24-1; D gene ambiguous. Germline CDR1 reads KGHDR; CDR2 reads SFDVKD. The CDR3 runs 13 residues. V was trimmed by 3 bases and J by 7 bases, leaving 11 bases between them. CDR3 loop: CATSDRVLGTQYF. CDR3 DNA: TGTGCCACCAGTGATCGGGTCCTGGGGACCCAGTACTTC.

This clonotype was observed many times. The chain combines TRBV12-3 or TRBV12-4 with TRBJ2-5; TRBD1 is a possible D gene (6 bases). The CDR3 covers 13 residues. V lost 6 bases to trimming and J lost 3 bases, with 11 bases between them. The CDR3 DNA is TGTGCCAGCAGCCTAGGGGGAAAAGAGACCCAGTACTTC. Translation: CASSLGGKETQYF.

Many counts were recorded for this clonotype. The J gene is TRBJ2-7, the V gene TRBV5-1, with 7 bases fitting TRBD1. The germline V gene encodes CDR1 SGHRS and CDR2 YFSETQ. J gave up 3 bases and V 4 bases, and 10 bases lay outside the gene matches. The CDR3 runs 15 residues. CDR3 residues: CASSLQTGSGYEQYF. The DNA of the CDR3 is TGCGCCAGCAGCCTACAGACAGGGAGCGGCTACGAGCAGTACTTC.

This clonotype was observed many times. V usage is TRBV28 and J usage is TRBJ2-1, with D perhaps matching TRBD2 (5 bases). The germline CDR1 and CDR2 sequences are MDHEN and SYDVKM. CDR3 size: 13 residues. V lost 5 bases, J lost 9 bases, and 14 bases lay in between. The CDR3 DNA reads TGTGCCAGCAGTCCCACTAGACTTCCTGAGCAGTTCTTC. Its translation is CASSPTRLPEQFF.

This clonotype was recorded many times. The V and J genes are TRBV28 and TRBJ2-7; 8 nucleotides line up with TRBD2. Losses at the gene ends were 5 bases for V and 2 bases for J; bases not matched to a gene: 14. Per germline, CDR1 MDHEN and CDR2 SYDVKM. This CDR3 region has 17 residues. The CDR3 nucleotides are TGTGCCAGCAGTCCTAACAGGTGGGGACTAGGTACCTACGAGCAGTACTTC. Residues: CASSPNRWGLGTYEQYF.

V and J are TRBV7-8 and TRBJ2-7, with D possibly being TRBD1 (5 bases). V lost 5 bases and J 3 bases, leaving 14 bases between the germline ends. The germline gives CDR1 SGHVS, CDR2 FQNEAQ. There are 14 residues in the CDR3. For the CDR3, the DNA is TGTGCCAGCAGCCCGACAGAACAATTCTACGAGCAGTACTTC. It translates to CASSPTEQFYEQYF. Full variable domain (rest looked up from reference TRBV7-8 and TRBJ2-7): GAGVSQSPRYKVAKRGQDVALRCDPISGHVSLFWYQQALGQGPEFLTYFQNEAQLDKSGLPSDRFFAERPEGSVSTLKIQRTQQEDSAVYLCASSPTEQFYEQYFGPGTRLTVT.

This clonotype was seen only a few times. This chain joins TRBV5-6 and TRBJ2-3; D is unresolved. Trimming cost V 1 base and J 4 bases, with 13 bases left between them. This CDR3 contains 15 residues. Germline-derived CDR1 and CDR2 are SGHDT and YYEEEE. DNA for the CDR3: TGTGCCAGCAGCTTGATCGTCCTAGACGCAGATACGCAGTATTTT. It is translated as CASSLIVLDADTQYF.

The table lists this clonotype with a few counts. The V call is TRBV4-2, the J call TRBJ1-1; the D is unclear. CDR1 is LGHNA, CDR2 YNFKEQ, per germline. CDR3 length: 14 amino acids. V lost 2 bases and J lost 1, with 8 bases in between. The CDR3 loop is CASSQTRTNTEAFF. The CDR3 DNA reads TGTGCCAGCAGCCAAACCCGGACGAACACTGAAGCTTTCTTT.

The chain joins TRBV25-1 to TRBJ2-4; 16 bases fit TRBD2. The CDR3 sequence is 17 residues long. CDR1 and CDR2 from the germline V gene are MGHDK and SYGVNS. After removal of 6 bases from V and 9 bases from J, the junction contained 11 bases not matched to a gene. The CDR3 spells CASSGTSGRAFVRIQYF. The DNA of the CDR3 is TGTGCCAGCAGCGGGACTAGCGGGAGGGCCTTCGTTCGCATTCAGTACTTC.

The sample holds many counts of this clonotype. This rearrangement joins TRBV11-2 to TRBJ2-2; D unresolved. Per germline, CDR1 SGHAT and CDR2 FQNNGV. With 10 bases removed from V and 0 bases from J, the gap between germline ends came to 9 bases. This CDR3 contains 13 residues. CDR3 residues: CATGRTNTGELFF. The CDR3 nucleotides are TGTGCCACCGGACGGACGAACACCGGGGAGCTGTTTTTT.

J is TRBJ2-5 and V is TRBV19, with TRBD1 matching 8 bases. The CDR3 sequence is 12 residues long. Germline loops: CDR1 LNHDA, CDR2 SQIVND (reference sequence). With V trimmed by 6 bases and J by 7 bases, 4 bases remained unmatched. For the CDR3, the DNA is TGTGCCAGTAGGGACAGGGCGGGGACCCAGTACTTC. The encoded protein is CASRDRAGTQYF.

In its sample, this clonotype was seen many times. The chain uses TRBV20-1 and TRBJ2-7; D could derive from TRBD1 or TRBD2 (5 bases each). Between the trimmed V and J ends, which lost 2 bases and 3 bases, there was a span of 20 bases. Germline CDR1 reads DFQATT; CDR2 reads SNEGSKA (reference sequence). CDR3 size: 16 residues. This chain's CDR3 is CSARNPGTGSGYEQYF. CDR3 coding DNA: TGCAGTGCTAGAAACCCCGGGACGGGGAGTGGCTACGAGCAGTACTTC.

This clonotype was recorded a few times. The rearrangement joins TRBV20-1 to TRBJ2-5; no clear D. The CDR3 has 11 residues. Trimming pared 5 bases from V and 5 bases from J, leaving 9 bases between. In germline, CDR1 is DFQATT, CDR2 SNEGSKA (reference sequence). In DNA, the CDR3 is TGCAGTGCTCTAGAGTTCGAGACCCAGTACTTC. It is translated as CSALEFETQYF.

The rearrangement uses TRBV20-1 and TRBJ1-2; D uncertain. V was cut by 0 bases and J by 3 bases, with 8 bases left in between. Per the germline V gene, CDR1 is DFQATT and CDR2 is SNEGSKA (reference sequence). The CDR3 consists of 13 residues. CDR3 loop: CSARDREDYGYTF. The CDR3 DNA is TGCAGTGCTAGAGATAGGGAAGACTATGGCTACACCTTC.

This clonotype was detected ten times or more. V gene TRBV12-3 or TRBV12-4 combines with J gene TRBJ2-3, with 10 bases aligning to TRBD2. The CDR3 is made up of 16 amino acids. With 3 bases clipped from V and 1 base from J, the junction kept 4 bases outside the gene matches. The CDR3 is CASSFLAGGGTDTQYF. CDR3 coding DNA: TGTGCCAGCAGTTTTTTAGCGGGAGGAGGCACAGATACGCAGTATTTT.

The J gene is TRBJ1-5, the V gene TRBV27; 8 nucleotides align to TRBD1. Germline CDR1 is MNHEY and CDR2 is SMNVEV (reference sequence). This CDR3 is built from 16 residues. The trim removed 4 bases at V and 1 base at J, leaving 6 bases unmatched. The CDR3 DNA reads TGTGCCAGCAGTTGCACAGGGGGGGAGAGCAATCAGCCCCAGCATTTT. It is translated as CASSCTGGESNQPQHF.

In this sample, this clonotype turned up many times. V usage is TRBV11-2 and J usage is TRBJ1-2; D ambiguous. The CDR3 length is 13 residues. V gave up 3 bases and J gave up 8 bases, with 13 bases separating them. Germline lookup yields CDR1 SGHAT and CDR2 FQNNGV. Here the CDR3 reads CASSFQGHNGYTF. For the CDR3, the DNA is TGTGCCAGCAGCTTTCAAGGGCACAACGGCTACACCTTC.

The chain combines TRBV20-1 with TRBJ2-4; 9 bases align to TRBD1. The CDR3 extends over 13 amino acids. Germline CDR1 is DFQATT and CDR2 is SNEGSKA (reference sequence). With V trimmed by 3 bases and J by 8 bases, 5 bases remained unmatched. The CDR3 loop is CSARGTGWDIQYF. For the CDR3, the DNA is TGCAGTGCTAGGGGGACAGGGTGGGACATTCAGTACTTC.

This clonotype was observed a few times. V gene TRBV5-1 combines with J gene TRBJ2-3; D might be TRBD2 (6 bases). The CDR3 has 15 residues. Trimming pared 4 bases from V and 2 bases from J, leaving 14 bases between. Germline CDR1 and CDR2: SGHRS and YFSETQ. The CDR3: CASSLEGSYTDTQYF. CDR3 nucleotide sequence: TGCGCCAGCAGCCTGGAGGGCAGTTACACAGATACGCAGTATTTT.

This clonotype was counted between two and nine times. The chain is built from TRBV4-1 and TRBJ1-6, with D possibly TRBD1 on 5 matching bases. CDR1 is MGHRA and CDR2 is YSYEKL in the germline V gene. V was pared by 1 base and J by 0 bases, with 16 bases between. The CDR3 is made up of 19 amino acids. CDR3 nucleotides: TGCGCCAGCAGCCAAGTCCGGGACTCATTGAGCTCCTATAATTCACCCCTCCACTTT. It specifies CASSQVRDSLSSYNSPLHF.

This chain joins TRBV6-1 and TRBJ2-7, with D tentatively TRBD1 (6 bases). The CDR3 runs to 15 residues. Germline lookup yields CDR1 MNHNS and CDR2 SASEGT. The ends were cut back, 0 bases at V and 0 bases at J, with 9 bases in the middle. CDR3 residues: CASSEATGISYEQYF. In DNA, the CDR3 is TGTGCCAGCAGTGAAGCTACAGGGATCTCCTACGAGCAGTACTTC.

This clonotype was detected ten times or more. The chain has TRBV27 and TRBJ1-2, with 10 bases identical to TRBD1. CDR1 is MNHEY and CDR2 is SMNVEV in the germline V gene (reference sequence). The length of the CDR3 is 18 residues. J gave up 3 bases and V 3 bases, and 13 bases lay outside the gene matches. This CDR3 is CASSLSQRQGARHYGYTF. The DNA for the CDR3 is TGTGCCAGCAGTTTGTCCCAAAGACAGGGGGCGAGGCACTATGGCTACACCTTC.

Regarding this clonotype: Being one base from a much bigger clone, this may be a read error. The chain carries TRBV29-1 and TRBJ1-1; D gene uncertain. Per the germline V gene, CDR1 is SQVTM and CDR2 is ANQGSEA. V was pared by 6 bases and J by 6 bases, with 14 bases between. CDR3 length equals 12 residues. This CDR3 reads CSVRESGAEAFF. In nucleotides, the CDR3 is TGCAGCGTCCGGGAGAGTGGCGCTGAAGCTTTCTTT.

This clonotype was seen many times. The chain combines TRBV6-2 or TRBV6-3 with TRBJ2-7, with 8 positions matching TRBD1. CDR1 and CDR2 from the germline V gene are MNHEY and SVGEGT. The V gene end was trimmed by 7 bases and the J gene end by 3 bases; junction bases not matched to a gene: 8. The CDR3 covers 14 residues. The CDR3 coding sequence is TGTGCCAGCAACCAGGGACAGGCTTTCTACGAGCAGTACTTC. Residues: CASNQGQAFYEQYF.

This clonotype turned up a few times. The CDR3 here is CASSWLAEYYNEQFF. CDR3 nucleotide sequence: TGCGCCAGCAGCTGGCTAGCGGAGTACTACAATGAGCAGTTCTTC. The J gene is TRBJ2-1, the V gene TRBV5-1; 7 bases are shared with TRBD2. Germline trimming cut 3 bases from V and 3 bases from J; bases unmatched to any gene: 6. The CDR3 is 15 residues long. Looked up from germline, CDR1 is SGHRS and CDR2 is YFSETQ. The variable domain in full, completed from reference TRBV5-1 and TRBJ2-1, reads KAGVTQTPRYLIKTRGQQVTLSCSPISGHRSVSWYQQTPGQGLQFLFEYFSETQRNKGNFPGRFSGRQFSNSRSEMNVSTLELGDSALYLCASSWLAEYYNEQFFGPGTRLTVL.

The rearrangement links TRBV11-2 to TRBJ2-3, with TRBD2 matching over 9 bases. Looked up from germline, CDR1 is SGHAT and CDR2 is FQNNGV. The CDR3 consists of 17 residues. The V and J ends lost 5 bases and 4 bases, in that order; junction bases with no gene match: 13. CDR3 sequence: CASSQEGAGGGPDTQYF. CDR3 DNA sequence: TGTGCCAGCAGCCAAGAAGGAGCGGGAGGCGGCCCAGATACGCAGTATTTT. Full variable domain (rest looked up from reference TRBV11-2 and TRBJ2-3): EAGVAQSPRYKIIEKRQSVAFWCNPISGHATLYWYQQILGQGPKLLIQFQNNGVVDDSQLPKDRFSAERLKGVDSTLKIQPAKLEDSAVYLCASSQEGAGGGPDTQYFGPGTRLTVL.

The chain has TRBV5-1 and TRBJ2-1; 9 nucleotides align to TRBD1. The germline gives CDR1 SGHRS, CDR2 YFSETQ. This CDR3 has 15 residues. Unmatched junction bases numbered 6, after V lost 8 bases and J lost 0 bases. The DNA of the CDR3 is TGCGCCAGTTTAGGACAGGGGAGCTCCTACAATGAGCAGTTCTTC. It translates to CASLGQGSSYNEQFF.